The T cell receptor (beta chain) under discussion was sequenced for a study of T cell changes during pregnancy in multiple sclerosis. CDR3 size: 19 residues. The junction had 16 bases not matched to a gene; V was cut back by 1 base and J by 7 bases. CDR1 MDHEN and CDR2 SYDVKM come from the germline V gene. Assay: immunoSEQ multiplex PCR; the TCRdb copy retains only in-frame clones and omits some. The table lists approximately 130,000 clones, about 96% of them singletons. This TCR derives from a female donor with multiple sclerosis, enrolled in a pregnancy study. V and J are TRBV28 and TRBJ2-2; 9 bases are shared with TRBD1. Here the sequenced sample was peripheral blood, taken after pregnancy. CDR3 sequence: CASSLLDRGWIGVGGELFF. CDR3 nucleotide sequence: TGTGCCAGCAGTTTATTGGACAGGGGTTGGATCGGTGTTGGCGGGGAGCTGTTTTTT.